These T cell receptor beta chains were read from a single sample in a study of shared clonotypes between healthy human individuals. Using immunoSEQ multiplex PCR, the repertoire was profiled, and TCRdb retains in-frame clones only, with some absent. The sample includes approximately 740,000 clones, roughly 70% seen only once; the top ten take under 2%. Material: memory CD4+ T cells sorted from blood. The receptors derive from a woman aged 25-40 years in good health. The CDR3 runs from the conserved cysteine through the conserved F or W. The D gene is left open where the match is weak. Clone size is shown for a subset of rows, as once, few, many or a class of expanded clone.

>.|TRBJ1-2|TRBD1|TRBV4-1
TGCGCCAGCAGCCAAGTGGGACAGGGGAGAGGTGGCTACACCTTC
CASSQVGQGRGGYTF
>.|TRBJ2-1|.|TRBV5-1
TGCGCCAGCAGCTTGGACCAAATCCTCTACAATGAGCAGTTCTTC
CASSLDQILYNEQFF
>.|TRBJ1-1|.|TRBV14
TGTGCCAGCAGCGGGCAGGGTTACACTGAAGCTTTCTTT
CASSGQGYTEAFF
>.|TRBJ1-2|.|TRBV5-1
TGCGCCAGCAGCTTCGAAACAGGCCTAGCTAACTATGGCTACACCTTC
CASSFETGLANYGYTF
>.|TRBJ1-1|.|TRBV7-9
TGTGCCAGCAGCTTGGAGAACACTGAAGCTTTCTTT
CASSLENTEAFF
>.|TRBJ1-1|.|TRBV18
TGTGCCAGCTCACCATTTCCCCGGGGCGCGGACACTGAAGCTTTCTTT
CASSPFPRGADTEAFF
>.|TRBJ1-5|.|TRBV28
TGTGCCAGCAGTTGGAATATAATGGGTCAGCCCCAGCATTTT
CASSWNIMGQPQHF
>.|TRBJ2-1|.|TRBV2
TGTGCCAGCAAGCAGTTGTGGTCCTACAATGAGCAGTTCTTC
CASKQLWSYNEQFF
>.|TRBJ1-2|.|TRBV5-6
TGTGCCAGCAGCCCCAGGAACTACTATGGCTACACCTTC
CASSPRNYYGYTF
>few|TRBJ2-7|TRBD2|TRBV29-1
TGCAGCGTTAAGCTAGCGGGGTACTACGAGCAGTACTTC
CSVKLAGYYEQYF